In its sample, the clone carrying this T cell receptor beta chain was seen a few times. Antigen unknown. The sample comes from a study of T cell repertoires in cytomegalovirus infection. The germline CDR1 and CDR2 sequences are MNHNY and SVGAGI (reference sequence). This CDR3 spans 13 amino acids. V lost 8 bases to trimming and J lost 3 bases; unmatched junction nucleotides: 6. TCRdb used MiXCR to reprocess the reads, holding one entry per CDR3 protein. This table holds around 100,000 distinct CDR3 sequences, roughly 40% found once. Study-wide points: Predominance within the ex vivo response was attributable to HLA-C-restricted CMV-specific TCR beta clonotypes.

The clonotype was recovered from a human donor in good health (CMV status not recorded). Some clones in this sample may be carry-over from other donors' samples. The sequencing used CD8+ T cells from cultured PBMCs, collected from culture after CMV antigen stimulation. The chain carries TRBV6-6 and TRBJ2-7; TRBD2 agrees at 8 bases. The DNA of the CDR3 is TGTGCCAGCCCGGGAGGGTTCAACTACGAGCAGTACTTC. Residues: CASPGGFNYEQYF.